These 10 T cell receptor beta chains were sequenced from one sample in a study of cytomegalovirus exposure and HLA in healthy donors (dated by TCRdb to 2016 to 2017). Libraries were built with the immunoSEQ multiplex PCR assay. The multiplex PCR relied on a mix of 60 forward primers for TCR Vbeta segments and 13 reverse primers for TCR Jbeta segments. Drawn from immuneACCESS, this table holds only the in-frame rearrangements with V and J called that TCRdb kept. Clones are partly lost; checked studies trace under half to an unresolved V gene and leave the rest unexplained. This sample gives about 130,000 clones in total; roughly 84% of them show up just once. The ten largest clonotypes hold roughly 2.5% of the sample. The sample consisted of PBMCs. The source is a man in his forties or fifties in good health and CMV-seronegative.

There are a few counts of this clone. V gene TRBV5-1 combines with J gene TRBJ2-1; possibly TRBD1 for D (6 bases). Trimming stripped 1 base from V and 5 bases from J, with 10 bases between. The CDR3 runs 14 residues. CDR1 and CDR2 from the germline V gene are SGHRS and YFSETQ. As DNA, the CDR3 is TGCGCCAGCAGCTTGAGGCAGGGGAACAATGAGCAGTTCTTC. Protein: CASSLRQGNNEQFF.

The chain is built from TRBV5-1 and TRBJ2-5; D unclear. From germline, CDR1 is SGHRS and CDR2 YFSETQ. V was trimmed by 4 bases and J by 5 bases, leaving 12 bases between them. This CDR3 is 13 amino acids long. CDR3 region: CASSTRSTETQYF. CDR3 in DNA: TGCGCCAGCAGCACTCGATCCACCGAGACCCAGTACTTC.

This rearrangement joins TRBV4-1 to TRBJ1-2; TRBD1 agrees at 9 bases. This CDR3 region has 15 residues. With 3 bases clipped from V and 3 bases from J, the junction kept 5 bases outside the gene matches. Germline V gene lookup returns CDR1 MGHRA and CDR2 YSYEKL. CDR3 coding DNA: TGCGCCAGCAGCCATTACAGGGGGCGCGACTATGGCTACACCTTC. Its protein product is CASSHYRGRDYGYTF.

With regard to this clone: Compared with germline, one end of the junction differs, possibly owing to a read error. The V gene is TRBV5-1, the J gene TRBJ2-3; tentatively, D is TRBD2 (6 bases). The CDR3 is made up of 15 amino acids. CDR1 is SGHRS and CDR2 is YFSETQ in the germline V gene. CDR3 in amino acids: CASSLAGTHSSGVQF. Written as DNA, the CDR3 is TGCGCCAGCAGCTTGGCAGGGACCCACTCGTCGGGGGTGCAATTT. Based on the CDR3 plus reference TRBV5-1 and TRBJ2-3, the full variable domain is KAGVTQTPRYLIKTRGQQVTLSCSPISGHRSVSWYQQTPGQGLQFLFEYFSETQRNKGNFPGRFSGRQFSNSRSEMNVSTLELGDSALYLCASSLAGTHSSGVQFGPGTRLTVL.

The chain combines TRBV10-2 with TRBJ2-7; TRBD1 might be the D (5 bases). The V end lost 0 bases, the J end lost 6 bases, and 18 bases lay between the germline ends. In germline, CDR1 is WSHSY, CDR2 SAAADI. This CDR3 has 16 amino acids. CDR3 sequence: CASSESLFFRQPEQYF. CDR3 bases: TGCGCCAGCAGTGAGTCGCTGTTCTTTCGACAGCCCGAGCAGTACTTC.

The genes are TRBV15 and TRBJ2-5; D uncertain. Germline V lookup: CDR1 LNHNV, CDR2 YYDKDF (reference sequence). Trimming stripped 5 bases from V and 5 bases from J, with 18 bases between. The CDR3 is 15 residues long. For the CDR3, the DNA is TGTGCCACCAGCGACGGGTTAGTCGTATCGGAGACCCAGTACTTC. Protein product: CATSDGLVVSETQYF.

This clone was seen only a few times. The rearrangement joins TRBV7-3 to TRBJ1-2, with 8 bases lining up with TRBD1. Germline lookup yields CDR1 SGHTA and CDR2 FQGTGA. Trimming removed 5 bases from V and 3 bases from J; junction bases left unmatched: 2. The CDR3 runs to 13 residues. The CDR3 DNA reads TGTGCCAGCAGCGGACAGGGAGACTATGGCTACACCTTC. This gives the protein CASSGQGDYGYTF.

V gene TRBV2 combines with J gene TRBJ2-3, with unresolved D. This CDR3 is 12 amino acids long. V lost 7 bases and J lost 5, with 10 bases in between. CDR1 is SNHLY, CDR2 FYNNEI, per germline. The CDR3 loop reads CASMAAEDTQYF. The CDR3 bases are TGTGCCAGCATGGCCGCGGAAGATACGCAGTATTTT.

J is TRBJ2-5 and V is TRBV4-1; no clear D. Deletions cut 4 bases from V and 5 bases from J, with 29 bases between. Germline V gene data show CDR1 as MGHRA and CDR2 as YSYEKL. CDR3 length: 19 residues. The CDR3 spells CASSRNTVKSVLNGETQYF. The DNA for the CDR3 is TGCGCCAGCAGCCGCAATACCGTTAAGAGCGTCCTAAACGGGGAGACCCAGTACTTC.

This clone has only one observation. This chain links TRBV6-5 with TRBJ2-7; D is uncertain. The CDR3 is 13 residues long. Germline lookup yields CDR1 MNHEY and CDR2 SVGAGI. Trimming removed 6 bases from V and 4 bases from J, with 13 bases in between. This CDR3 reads CASSLNQVYEQYF. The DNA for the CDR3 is TGTGCCAGCAGCCTCAATCAGGTTTACGAGCAGTACTTC.